The present T cell receptor (beta chain) was sequenced within a study of T cell responses to AZD1222 COVID-19 vaccine. Study at large: It was second doses at about 4 or about 12 weeks that were pooled.

Clones were read by immunoSEQ multiplex PCR, and TCRdb kept only the in-frame ones, dropping some. The sample has around 90,000 clones, 80% to 90% seen once. The V end lost 2 bases, the J end lost 1 base, and 9 bases lay between the germline ends. The germline gives CDR1 MNHNS, CDR2 SASEGT. The CDR3 totals 16 residues. The TCR comes from an adult in good health. The sequencing used peripheral blood, collected on day 0 of AZD1222 vaccination. The rearrangement uses TRBV6-1 and TRBJ1-6; possible D gene TRBD1, 6 bases. The CDR3 DNA is TGTGCCAGCAGTGAACGGGGACAATCCTATAATTCACCCCTCCACTTT. It codes for CASSERGQSYNSPLHF.